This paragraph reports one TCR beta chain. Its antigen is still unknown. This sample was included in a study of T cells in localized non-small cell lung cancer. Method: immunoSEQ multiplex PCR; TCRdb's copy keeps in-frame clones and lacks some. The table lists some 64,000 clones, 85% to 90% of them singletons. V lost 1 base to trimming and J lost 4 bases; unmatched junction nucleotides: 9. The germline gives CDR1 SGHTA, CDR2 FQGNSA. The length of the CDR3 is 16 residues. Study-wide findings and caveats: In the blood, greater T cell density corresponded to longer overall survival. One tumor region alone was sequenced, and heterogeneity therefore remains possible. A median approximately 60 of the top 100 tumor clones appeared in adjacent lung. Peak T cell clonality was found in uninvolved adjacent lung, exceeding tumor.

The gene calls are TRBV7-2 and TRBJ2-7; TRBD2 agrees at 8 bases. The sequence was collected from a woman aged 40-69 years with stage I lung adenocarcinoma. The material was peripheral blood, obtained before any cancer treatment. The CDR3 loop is CASSLDSAGGVYEQYF. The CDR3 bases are TGTGCCAGCAGCTTAGATTCGGCGGGGGGAGTATACGAGCAGTACTTC.